The 9 T cell receptor beta chains given below trace back to one sample, sequenced in a study of T cell repertoires in cytomegalovirus infection. These receptors' targets are unknown. TCRdb passed the reads through MiXCR, listing each CDR3 protein once. The sample includes hundreds of thousands of distinct CDR3 sequences, around 32% of them seen just once. The source material was cultured PBMCs, sampled from culture after CMV antigen stimulation. These receptors were obtained from a human donor in good health (CMV status not recorded). Some clones in this sample may be carry-over from other donors' samples.

This clonotype appeared many times. The chain joins TRBV7-2 to TRBJ2-3; TRBD2 aligns across 10 bases. V gave up 1 base and J gave up 10 bases; unmatched junction bases: 14. CDR1 SGHTA and CDR2 FQGNSA come from the germline V gene. This CDR3 comprises 17 residues. CDR3 nucleotides: TGTGCCAGCAGCTTAGGAGGGGGGCTAGCGGGAGAGAGGGCGCAGTATTTT. It translates to CASSLGGGLAGERAQYF.

This clonotype was seen ten or more times. The chain couples TRBV7-2 to TRBJ2-1; 11 bases fit TRBD2. The junction had 3 bases not matched to a gene; V was cut back by 1 base and J by 7 bases. Germline CDR1 SGHTA, CDR2 FQGNSA. The CDR3 extends over 15 amino acids. Written as DNA, the CDR3 is TGTGCCAGCAGCTTAGGACTAGCGGGATATAATGAGCAGTTCTTC. This codes for CASSLGLAGYNEQFF.

This clonotype was seen at least ten times. The V call is TRBV7-6, the J call TRBJ1-2; possibly TRBD1 for D (6 bases). The CDR3 covers 15 residues. Germline assignment: CDR1 SGHVS and CDR2 FNYEAQ. Trimming left V 5 bases short and J 5 bases short, with 18 bases between. The CDR3 is CASSPGGQGGYGYTF. In DNA form, the CDR3 reads TGTGCCAGCAGCCCCGGGGGCCAGGGAGGTTATGGCTACACCTTC.

This clonotype was seen many times. The chain couples TRBV6-2 or TRBV6-3 to TRBJ2-7; D unresolved. This CDR3 contains 14 residues. Per germline, CDR1 MNHEY and CDR2 SVGEGT. V lost 2 bases and J lost 1, with 9 bases in between. CDR3 sequence: CASSYRTVSYEQYF. CDR3 nucleotide sequence: TGTGCCAGCAGTTACCGGACGGTATCCTACGAGCAGTACTTC.

V usage is TRBV7-8 and J usage is TRBJ2-2, with 11 bases identical to TRBD2. V gave up 6 bases and J gave up 6 bases; unmatched junction bases: 6. Looked up from germline, CDR1 is SGHVS and CDR2 is FQNEAQ. The length of the CDR3 is 15 residues. The CDR3 DNA follows: TGTGCCAGCAGTTCTAGCGGGGGGTTCTCCGGGGAGCTGTTTTTT. Its translation: CASSSSGGFSGELFF. Variable domain in full (rest from reference TRBV7-8 and TRBJ2-2): GAGVSQSPRYKVAKRGQDVALRCDPISGHVSLFWYQQALGQGPEFLTYFQNEAQLDKSGLPSDRFFAERPEGSVSTLKIQRTQQEDSAVYLCASSSSGGFSGELFFGEGSRLTVL.

The rearrangement links TRBV28 to TRBJ2-7; TRBD1 matches 8 bases. Germline CDR1 and CDR2: MDHEN and SYDVKM. This CDR3 is built from 14 residues. After removal of 11 bases from V and 5 bases from J, the junction contained 14 bases not matched to a gene. The CDR3 sequence: CALGVGQGQHEQYF. DNA for the CDR3: TGTGCCCTAGGGGTAGGACAGGGTCAGCACGAGCAGTACTTC.

The rearrangement uses TRBV2 and TRBJ2-3; 7 bases are a match to TRBD2. With 3 bases clipped from V and 3 bases from J, the junction kept 6 bases outside the gene matches. Per germline, CDR1 SNHLY and CDR2 FYNNEI. The CDR3 totals 15 residues. The CDR3 DNA sequence: TGTGCCAGCAGTGATGCGGGAGTTAGGACAGATACGCAGTATTTT. This codes for CASSDAGVRTDTQYF.

The chain combines TRBV11-3 with TRBJ2-2, with 8 bases lining up with TRBD2. This CDR3 region has 15 residues. CDR1 and CDR2 (germline): SGHNT, YENEEA. Losses at the gene ends were 6 bases for V and 6 bases for J; bases not matched to a gene: 9. In nucleotides, the CDR3 is TGTGCCAGCAGGTCTCGGTCCGGGGGGGCCGGGGAGCTGTTTTTT. This gives the protein CASRSRSGGAGELFF.

A few counts support this clonotype. V is TRBV11-2 and J is TRBJ2-1; possibly TRBD2 for D (5 bases). The germline gives CDR1 SGHAT, CDR2 FQNNGV. The length of the CDR3 is 15 residues. The V and J ends lost 3 bases and 15 bases respectively, with 24 bases between them. This CDR3 reads CASSFGAPGMGSLFF. CDR3 bases: TGTGCCAGCAGCTTCGGAGCTCCCGGAATGGGGAGCCTGTTCTTC.